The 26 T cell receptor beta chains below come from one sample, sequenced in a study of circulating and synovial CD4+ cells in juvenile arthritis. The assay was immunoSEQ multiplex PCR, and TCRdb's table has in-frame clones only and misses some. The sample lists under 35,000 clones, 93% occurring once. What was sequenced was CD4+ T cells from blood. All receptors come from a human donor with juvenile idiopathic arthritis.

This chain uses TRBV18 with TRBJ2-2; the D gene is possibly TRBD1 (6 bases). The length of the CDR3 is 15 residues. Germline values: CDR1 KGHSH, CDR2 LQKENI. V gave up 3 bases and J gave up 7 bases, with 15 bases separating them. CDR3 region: CASSPNRAGVGELFF. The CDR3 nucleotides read TGTGCCAGCTCACCGAACAGGGCTGGGGTCGGGGAGCTGTTTTTT.

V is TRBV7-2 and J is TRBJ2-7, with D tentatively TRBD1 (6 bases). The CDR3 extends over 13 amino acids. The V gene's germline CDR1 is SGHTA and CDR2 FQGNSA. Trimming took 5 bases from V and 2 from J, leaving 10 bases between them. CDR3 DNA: TGTGCCAGCAGCCCCACAGGGCCCTACGAGCAGTACTTC. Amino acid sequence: CASSPTGPYEQYF. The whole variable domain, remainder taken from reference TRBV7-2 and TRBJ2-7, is GAGVSQSPSNKVTEKGKDVELRCDPISGHTALYWYRQSLGQGLEFLIYFQGNSAPDKSGLPSDRFSAERTGGSVSTLTIQRTQQEDSAVYLCASSPTGPYEQYFGPGTRLTVT.

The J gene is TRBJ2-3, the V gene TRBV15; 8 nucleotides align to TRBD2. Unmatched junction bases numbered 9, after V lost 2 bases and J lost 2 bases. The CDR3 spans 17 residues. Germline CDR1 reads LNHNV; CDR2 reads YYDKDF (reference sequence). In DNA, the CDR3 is TGTGCCACCAGCAGATTTAATAGCGGGGCCTACACAGATACGCAGTATTTT. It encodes CATSRFNSGAYTDTQYF.

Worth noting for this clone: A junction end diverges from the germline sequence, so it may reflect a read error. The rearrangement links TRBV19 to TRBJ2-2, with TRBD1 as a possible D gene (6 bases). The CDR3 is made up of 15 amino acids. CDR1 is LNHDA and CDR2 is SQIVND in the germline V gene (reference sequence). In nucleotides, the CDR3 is TGTGCCAGTAGTCTCCAGGGGCGGAACCCCGGGGAGCTGTTTTTT. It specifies CASSLQGRNPGELFF.

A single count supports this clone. The CDR3 DNA is TGTGCCAGCAGTGGTCGGCTAGCGGGAGCCCACGACTCTTCGGAGACCTACAATGAGCAGTTCTTC. Amino acids: CASSGRLAGAHDSSETYNEQFF. V is TRBV2 and J is TRBJ2-1; TRBD2 matches at 10 bases. The CDR3 contains 22 residues. The V gene's germline CDR1 is SNHLY and CDR2 FYNNEI. V gave up 4 bases and J gave up 2 bases; unmatched junction bases: 23.

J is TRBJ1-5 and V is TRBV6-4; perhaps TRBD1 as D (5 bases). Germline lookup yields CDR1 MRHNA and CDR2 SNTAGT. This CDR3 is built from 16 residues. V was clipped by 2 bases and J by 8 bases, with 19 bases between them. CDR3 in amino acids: CASSDGADLGKEPQHF. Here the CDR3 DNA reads TGTGCCAGCAGTGACGGGGCAGATCTAGGAAAAGAGCCCCAGCATTTT.

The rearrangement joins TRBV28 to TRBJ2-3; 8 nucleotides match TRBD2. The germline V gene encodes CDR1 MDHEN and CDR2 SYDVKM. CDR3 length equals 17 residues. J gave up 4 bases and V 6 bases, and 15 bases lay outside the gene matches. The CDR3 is CASSSVTSGPKPDTQYF. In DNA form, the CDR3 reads TGTGCCAGCAGCTCTGTTACTAGCGGTCCCAAGCCAGATACGCAGTATTTT.

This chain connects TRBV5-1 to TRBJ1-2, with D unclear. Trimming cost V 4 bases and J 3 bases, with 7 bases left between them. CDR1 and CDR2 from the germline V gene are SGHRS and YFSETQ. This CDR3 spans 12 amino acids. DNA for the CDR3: TGCGCCAGCAGCGCAGACTACTATGGCTACACCTTC. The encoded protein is CASSADYYGYTF.

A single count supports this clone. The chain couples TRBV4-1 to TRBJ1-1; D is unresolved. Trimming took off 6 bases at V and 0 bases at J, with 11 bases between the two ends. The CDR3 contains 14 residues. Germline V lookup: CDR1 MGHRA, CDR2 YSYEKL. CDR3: CASSDILVNTEAFF. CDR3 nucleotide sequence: TGCGCCAGCAGTGACATATTGGTGAACACTGAAGCTTTCTTT.

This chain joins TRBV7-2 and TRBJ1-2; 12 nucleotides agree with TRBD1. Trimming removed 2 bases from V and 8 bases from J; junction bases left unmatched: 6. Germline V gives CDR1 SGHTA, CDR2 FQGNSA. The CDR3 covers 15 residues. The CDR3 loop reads CASSLPGQGARGYTF. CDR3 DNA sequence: TGTGCCAGCAGCTTACCGGGACAGGGGGCGCGAGGCTACACCTTC. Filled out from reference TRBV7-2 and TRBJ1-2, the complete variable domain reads GAGVSQSPSNKVTEKGKDVELRCDPISGHTALYWYRQSLGQGLEFLIYFQGNSAPDKSGLPSDRFSAERTGGSVSTLTIQRTQQEDSAVYLCASSLPGQGARGYTFGSGTRLTVV.

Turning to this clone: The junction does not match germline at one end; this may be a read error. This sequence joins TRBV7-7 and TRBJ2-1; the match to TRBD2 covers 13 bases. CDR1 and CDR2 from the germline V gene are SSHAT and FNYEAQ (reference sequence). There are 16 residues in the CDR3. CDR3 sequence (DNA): TGTGCTAGCAGCCCGGGACTAGCGGGGACATACAATGAGCAGTTCTTC. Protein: CASSPGLAGTYNEQFF.

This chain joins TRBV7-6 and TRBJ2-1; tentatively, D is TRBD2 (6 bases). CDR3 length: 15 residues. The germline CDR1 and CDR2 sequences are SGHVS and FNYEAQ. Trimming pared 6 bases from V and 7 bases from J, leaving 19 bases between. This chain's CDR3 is CASSNRPGLPNEQFF. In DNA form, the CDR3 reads TGTGCCAGCAGTAATAGGCCGGGACTTCCAAATGAGCAGTTCTTC.

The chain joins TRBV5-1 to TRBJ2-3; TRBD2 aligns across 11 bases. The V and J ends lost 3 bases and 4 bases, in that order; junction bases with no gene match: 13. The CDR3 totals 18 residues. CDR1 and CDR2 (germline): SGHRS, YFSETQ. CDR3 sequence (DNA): TGCGCCAGCAGCTCCTTTAGCGGGAGGGCCCTCGGGTCAGATACGCAGTATTTT. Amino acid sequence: CASSSFSGRALGSDTQYF.

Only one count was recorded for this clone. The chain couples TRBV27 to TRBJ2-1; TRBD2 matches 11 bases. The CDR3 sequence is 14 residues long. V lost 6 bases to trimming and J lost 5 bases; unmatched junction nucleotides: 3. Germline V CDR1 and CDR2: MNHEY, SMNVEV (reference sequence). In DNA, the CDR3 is TGTGCCAGCAGAGAGGGACTAGCGGACAATGAGCAGTTCTTC. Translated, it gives CASREGLADNEQFF.

CDR3 nucleotide sequence: TGTGCCAGCAGTCTCGGGACTCCCGGGGAGCTGTTTTTT. Its translation: CASSLGTPGELFF. The J gene is TRBJ2-2, the V gene TRBV2, with D tentatively TRBD2 (6 bases). This CDR3 is 13 amino acids long. The V end was cut by 5 bases, the J end by 6 bases, with 10 bases between. Germline V gene data show CDR1 as SNHLY and CDR2 as FYNNEI.

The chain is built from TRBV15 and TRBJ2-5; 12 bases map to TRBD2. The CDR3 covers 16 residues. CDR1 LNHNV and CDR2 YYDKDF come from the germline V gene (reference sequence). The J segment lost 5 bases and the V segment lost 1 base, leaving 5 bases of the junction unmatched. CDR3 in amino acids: CATSRGTSGTAETQYF. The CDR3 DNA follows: TGTGCCACCAGCAGAGGGACTAGCGGGACCGCGGAGACCCAGTACTTC.

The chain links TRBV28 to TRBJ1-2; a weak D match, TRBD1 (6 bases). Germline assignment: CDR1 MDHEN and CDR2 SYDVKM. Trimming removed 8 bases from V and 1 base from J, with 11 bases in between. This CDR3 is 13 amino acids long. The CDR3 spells CASGDNINYGYTF. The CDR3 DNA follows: TGTGCCAGCGGGGACAATATTAACTATGGCTACACCTTC.

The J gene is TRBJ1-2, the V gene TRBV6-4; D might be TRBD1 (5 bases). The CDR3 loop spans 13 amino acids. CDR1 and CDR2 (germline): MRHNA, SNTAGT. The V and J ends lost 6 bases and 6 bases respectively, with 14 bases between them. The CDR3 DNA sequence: TGTGCCAGCAGATCCGGGACTGCTGATGGCTACACCTTC. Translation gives CASRSGTADGYTF.

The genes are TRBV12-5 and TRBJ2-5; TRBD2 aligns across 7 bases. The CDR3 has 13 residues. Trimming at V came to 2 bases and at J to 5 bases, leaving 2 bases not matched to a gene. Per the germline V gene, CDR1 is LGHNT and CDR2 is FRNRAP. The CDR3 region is CASGLTGGETQYF. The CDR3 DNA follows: TGTGCTAGTGGTTTGACCGGGGGGGAGACCCAGTACTTC.

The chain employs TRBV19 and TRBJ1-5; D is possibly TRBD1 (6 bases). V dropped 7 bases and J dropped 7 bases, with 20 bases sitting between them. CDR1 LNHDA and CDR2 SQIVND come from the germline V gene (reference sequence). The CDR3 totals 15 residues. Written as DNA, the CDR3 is TGTGCCAGTACCGTGGGCCAAGGGCAGGGGCAGCCCCAGCATTTT. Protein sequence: CASTVGQGQGQPQHF.

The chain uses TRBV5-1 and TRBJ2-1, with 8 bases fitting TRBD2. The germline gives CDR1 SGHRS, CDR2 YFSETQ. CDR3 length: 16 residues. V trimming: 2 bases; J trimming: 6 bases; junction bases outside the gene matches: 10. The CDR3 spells CASSFRSGAGGNEQFF. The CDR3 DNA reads TGCGCCAGCAGCTTTCGGAGCGGGGCGGGAGGCAATGAGCAGTTCTTC.

CDR3: CVRSLCTGSNTGELFF. Written as DNA, the CDR3 is TGTGTCAGAAGCTTATGTACAGGGTCGAACACCGGGGAGCTGTTTTTT. The chain employs TRBV7-5 and TRBJ2-2; the D call in the table, TRBD1, was not verified against the DNA. TRBV7-5 is shown as a pseudogene. The CDR3 consists of 16 residues.

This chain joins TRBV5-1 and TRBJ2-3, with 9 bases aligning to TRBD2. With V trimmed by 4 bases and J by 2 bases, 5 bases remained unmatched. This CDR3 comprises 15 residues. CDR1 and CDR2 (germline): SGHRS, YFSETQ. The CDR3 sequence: CASSLTSGNTDTQYF. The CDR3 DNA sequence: TGCGCCAGCAGCCTGACTAGCGGAAACACAGATACGCAGTATTTT.

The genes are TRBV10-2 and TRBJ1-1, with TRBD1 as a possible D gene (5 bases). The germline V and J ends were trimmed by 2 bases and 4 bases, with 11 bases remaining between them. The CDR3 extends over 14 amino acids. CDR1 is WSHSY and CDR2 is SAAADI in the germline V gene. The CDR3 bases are TGCGCCAGCAGTGAGCTCAGGGTTTCCACTGAAGCTTTCTTT. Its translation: CASSELRVSTEAFF.

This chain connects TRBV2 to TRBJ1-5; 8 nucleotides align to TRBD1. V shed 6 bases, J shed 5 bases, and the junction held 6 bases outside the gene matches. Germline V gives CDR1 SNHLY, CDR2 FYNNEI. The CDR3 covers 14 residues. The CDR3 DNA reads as TGTGCCAGCAGCGCAGGGGGCGACCATCAGCCCCAGCATTTT. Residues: CASSAGGDHQPQHF.

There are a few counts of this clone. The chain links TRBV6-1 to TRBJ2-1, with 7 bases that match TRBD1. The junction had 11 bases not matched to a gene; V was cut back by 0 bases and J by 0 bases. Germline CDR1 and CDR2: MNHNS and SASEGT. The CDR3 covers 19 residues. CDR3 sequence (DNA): TGTGCCAGCAGTGAAGCGGGACAGCATAAACCGACCTCCTACAATGAGCAGTTCTTC. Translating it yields CASSEAGQHKPTSYNEQFF.